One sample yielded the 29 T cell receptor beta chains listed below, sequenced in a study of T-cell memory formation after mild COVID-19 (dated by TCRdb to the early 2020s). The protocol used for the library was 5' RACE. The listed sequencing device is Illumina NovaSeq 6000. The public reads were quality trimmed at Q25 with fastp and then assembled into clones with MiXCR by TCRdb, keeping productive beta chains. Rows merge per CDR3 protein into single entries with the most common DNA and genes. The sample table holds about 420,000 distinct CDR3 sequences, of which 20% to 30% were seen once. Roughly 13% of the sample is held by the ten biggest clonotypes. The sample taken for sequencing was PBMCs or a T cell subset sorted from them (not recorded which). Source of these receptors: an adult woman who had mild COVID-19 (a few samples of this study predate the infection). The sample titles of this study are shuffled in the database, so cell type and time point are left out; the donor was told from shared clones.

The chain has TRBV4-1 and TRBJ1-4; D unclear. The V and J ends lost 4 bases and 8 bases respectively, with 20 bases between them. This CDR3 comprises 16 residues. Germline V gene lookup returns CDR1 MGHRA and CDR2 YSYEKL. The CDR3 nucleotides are TGCGCCAGCAGCCCCTTTTCTCGTGACCGGCCAGAAAAACTGTTTTTT. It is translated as CASSPFSRDRPEKLFF.

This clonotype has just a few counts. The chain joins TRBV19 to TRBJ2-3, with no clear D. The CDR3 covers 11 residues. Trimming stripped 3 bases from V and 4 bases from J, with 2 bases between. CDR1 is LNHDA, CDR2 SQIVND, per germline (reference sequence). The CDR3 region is CASSISDTQYF. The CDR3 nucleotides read TGTGCCAGTAGTATTTCAGATACGCAGTATTTT.

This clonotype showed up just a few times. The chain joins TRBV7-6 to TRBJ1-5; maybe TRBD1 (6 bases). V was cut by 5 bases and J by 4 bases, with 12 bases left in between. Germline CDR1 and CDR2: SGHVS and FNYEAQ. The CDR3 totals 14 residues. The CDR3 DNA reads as TGTGCCAGCAGCCCAGACAGGATTAATCAGCCCCAGCATTTT. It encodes CASSPDRINQPQHF.

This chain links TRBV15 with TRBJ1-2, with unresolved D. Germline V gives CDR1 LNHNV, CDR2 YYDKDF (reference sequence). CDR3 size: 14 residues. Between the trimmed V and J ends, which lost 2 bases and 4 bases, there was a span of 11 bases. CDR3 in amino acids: CATSRSRLSYGYTF. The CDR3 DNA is TGTGCCACCAGCAGATCTCGCTTATCCTATGGCTACACCTTC.

The CDR3 nucleotides read TGCAGTGCTGCTCCGGGACAACTTATCTCCTACGAGCAGTACTTC. Protein sequence: CSAAPGQLISYEQYF. The chain carries TRBV20-1 and TRBJ2-7; D perhaps matches TRBD1 (6 bases). CDR3 length equals 15 residues. Trimming pared 5 bases from V and 0 bases from J, leaving 17 bases between. Germline assignment: CDR1 DFQATT and CDR2 SNEGSKA (reference sequence).

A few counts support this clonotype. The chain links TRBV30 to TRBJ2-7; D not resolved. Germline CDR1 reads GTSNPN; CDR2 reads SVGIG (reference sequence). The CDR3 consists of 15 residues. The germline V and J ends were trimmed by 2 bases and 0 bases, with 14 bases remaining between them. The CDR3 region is CAWSPLPRSSYEQYF. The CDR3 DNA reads TGTGCCTGGAGTCCTCTACCCAGGAGCTCCTACGAGCAGTACTTC.

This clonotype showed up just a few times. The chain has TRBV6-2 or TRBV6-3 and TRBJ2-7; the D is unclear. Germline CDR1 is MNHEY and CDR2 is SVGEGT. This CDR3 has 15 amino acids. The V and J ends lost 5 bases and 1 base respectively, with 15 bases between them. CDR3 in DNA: TGTGCCAGCAGTCACCAAATCGACTTATCCTACGAGCAGTACTTC. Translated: CASSHQIDLSYEQYF.

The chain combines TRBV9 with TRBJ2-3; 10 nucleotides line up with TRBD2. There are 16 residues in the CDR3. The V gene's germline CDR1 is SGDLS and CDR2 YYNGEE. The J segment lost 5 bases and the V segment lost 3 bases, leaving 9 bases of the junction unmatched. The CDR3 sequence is CASSALLAGVGDTQYF. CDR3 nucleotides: TGTGCCAGCAGCGCCCTTCTAGCGGGAGTAGGAGATACGCAGTATTTT. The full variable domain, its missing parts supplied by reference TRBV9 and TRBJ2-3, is DSGVTQTPKHLITATGQRVTLRCSPRSGDLSVYWYQQSLDQGLQFLIQYYNGEERAKGNILERFSAQQFPDLHSELNLSSLELGDSALYFCASSALLAGVGDTQYFGPGTRLTVL.

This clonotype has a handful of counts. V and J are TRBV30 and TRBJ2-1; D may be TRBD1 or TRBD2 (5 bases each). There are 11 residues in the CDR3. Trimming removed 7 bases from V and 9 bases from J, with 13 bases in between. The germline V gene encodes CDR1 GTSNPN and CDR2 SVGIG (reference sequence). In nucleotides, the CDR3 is TGTGCCTCGGGACGATCCGGTGAGCAGTTCTTC. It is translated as CASGRSGEQFF.

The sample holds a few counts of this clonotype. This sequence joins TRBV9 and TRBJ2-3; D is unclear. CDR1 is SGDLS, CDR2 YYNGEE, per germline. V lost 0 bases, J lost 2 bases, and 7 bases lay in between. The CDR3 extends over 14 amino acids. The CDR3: CASSVARTTDTQYF. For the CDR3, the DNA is TGTGCCAGCAGCGTAGCCCGGACCACAGATACGCAGTATTTT. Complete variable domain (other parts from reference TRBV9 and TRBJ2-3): DSGVTQTPKHLITATGQRVTLRCSPRSGDLSVYWYQQSLDQGLQFLIQYYNGEERAKGNILERFSAQQFPDLHSELNLSSLELGDSALYFCASSVARTTDTQYFGPGTRLTVL.

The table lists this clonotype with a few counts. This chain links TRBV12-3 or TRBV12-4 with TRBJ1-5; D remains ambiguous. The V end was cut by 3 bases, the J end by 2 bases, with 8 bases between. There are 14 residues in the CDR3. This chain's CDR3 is CASSFGDGNQPQHF. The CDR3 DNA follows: TGTGCCAGCAGTTTCGGGGATGGCAATCAGCCCCAGCATTTT.

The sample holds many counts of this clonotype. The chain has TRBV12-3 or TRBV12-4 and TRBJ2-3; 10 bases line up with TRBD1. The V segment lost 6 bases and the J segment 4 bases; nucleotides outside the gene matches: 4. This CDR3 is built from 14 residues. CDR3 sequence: CASRRQGAADTQYF. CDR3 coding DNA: TGTGCCAGCAGAAGACAGGGGGCGGCAGATACGCAGTATTTT.

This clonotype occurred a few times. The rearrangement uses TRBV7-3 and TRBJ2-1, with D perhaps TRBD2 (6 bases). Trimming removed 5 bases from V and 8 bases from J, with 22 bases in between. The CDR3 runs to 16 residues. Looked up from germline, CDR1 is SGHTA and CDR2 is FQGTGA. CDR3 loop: CASSTTGTLLVDEQFF. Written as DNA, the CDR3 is TGTGCCAGCAGCACCACCGGGACTCTCCTCGTCGATGAGCAGTTCTTC.

The CDR3 DNA reads TGCAGTGTTACAGACAGGAGCTATGGCTACACCTTC. Translation: CSVTDRSYGYTF. The chain combines TRBV20-1 with TRBJ1-2; possible D gene TRBD1, 6 bases. Trimming took off 7 bases at V and 4 bases at J, with 13 bases between the two ends. The CDR3 has 12 residues. Per the germline V gene, CDR1 is DFQATT and CDR2 is SNEGSKA (reference sequence).

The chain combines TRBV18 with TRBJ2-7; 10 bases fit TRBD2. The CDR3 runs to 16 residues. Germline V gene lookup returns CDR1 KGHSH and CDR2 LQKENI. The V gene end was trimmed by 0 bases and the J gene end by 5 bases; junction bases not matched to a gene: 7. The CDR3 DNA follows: TGTGCCAGCTCACCACCGGGCCTAGCGGGAGCCCACGAGCAGTACTTC. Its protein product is CASSPPGLAGAHEQYF. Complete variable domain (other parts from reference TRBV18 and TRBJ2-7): NAGVMQNPRHLVRRRGQEARLRCSPMKGHSHVYWYRQLPEEGLKFMVYLQKENIIDESGMPKERFSAEFPKEGPSILRIQQVVRGDSAAYFCASSPPGLAGAHEQYFGPGTRLTVT.

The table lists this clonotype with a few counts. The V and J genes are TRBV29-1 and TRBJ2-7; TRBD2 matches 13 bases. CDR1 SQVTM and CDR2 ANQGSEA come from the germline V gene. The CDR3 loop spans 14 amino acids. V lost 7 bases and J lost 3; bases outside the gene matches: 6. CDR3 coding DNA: TGCAGCGCCGCCTGGACTAGCGGGAGCTACGAGCAGTACTTC. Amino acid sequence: CSAAWTSGSYEQYF.

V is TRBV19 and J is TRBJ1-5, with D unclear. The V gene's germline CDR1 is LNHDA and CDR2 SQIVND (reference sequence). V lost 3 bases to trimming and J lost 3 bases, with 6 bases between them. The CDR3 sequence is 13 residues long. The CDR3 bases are TGTGCCAGTAGTATTTTTTACAATCAGCCCCAGCATTTT. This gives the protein CASSIFYNQPQHF.

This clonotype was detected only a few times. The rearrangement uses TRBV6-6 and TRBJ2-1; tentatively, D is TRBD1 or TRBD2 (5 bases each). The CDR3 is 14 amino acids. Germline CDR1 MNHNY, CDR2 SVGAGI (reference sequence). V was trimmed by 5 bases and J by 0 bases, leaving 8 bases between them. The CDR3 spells CASSKGSSYNEQFF. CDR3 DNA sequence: TGTGCCAGCAGTAAGGGGAGCTCCTACAATGAGCAGTTCTTC.

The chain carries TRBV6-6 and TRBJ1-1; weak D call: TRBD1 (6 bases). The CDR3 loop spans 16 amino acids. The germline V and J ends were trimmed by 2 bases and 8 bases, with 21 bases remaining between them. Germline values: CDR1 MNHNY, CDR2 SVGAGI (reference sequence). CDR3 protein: CASSYTFEWGATEAFF. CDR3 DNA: TGTGCCAGCAGTTACACCTTCGAATGGGGGGCAACGGAAGCTTTCTTT.

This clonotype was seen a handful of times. CDR3 residues: CASSARDRGLGYEQYF. The DNA of the CDR3 is TGTGCCAGCAGCGCCCGGGACAGGGGGTTAGGCTACGAGCAGTACTTC. The V gene is TRBV25-1, the J gene TRBJ2-7; 11 nucleotides agree with TRBD1. With 6 bases clipped from V and 3 bases from J, the junction kept 10 bases outside the gene matches. The CDR3 covers 16 residues. In germline, CDR1 is MGHDK, CDR2 SYGVNS.

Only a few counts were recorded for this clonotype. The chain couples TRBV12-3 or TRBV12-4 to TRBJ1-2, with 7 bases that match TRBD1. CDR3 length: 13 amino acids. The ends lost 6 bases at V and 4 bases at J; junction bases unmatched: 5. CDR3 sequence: CASSTQGVYGYTF. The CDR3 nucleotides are TGTGCCAGCAGCACTCAGGGGGTCTATGGCTACACCTTC.

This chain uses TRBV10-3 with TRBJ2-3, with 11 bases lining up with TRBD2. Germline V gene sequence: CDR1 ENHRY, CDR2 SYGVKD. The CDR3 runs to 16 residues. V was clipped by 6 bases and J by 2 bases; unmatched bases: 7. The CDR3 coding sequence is TGTGCCATCAGCAGACAGGGACTAGCGGTCACAGATACGCAGTATTTT. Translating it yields CAISRQGLAVTDTQYF.

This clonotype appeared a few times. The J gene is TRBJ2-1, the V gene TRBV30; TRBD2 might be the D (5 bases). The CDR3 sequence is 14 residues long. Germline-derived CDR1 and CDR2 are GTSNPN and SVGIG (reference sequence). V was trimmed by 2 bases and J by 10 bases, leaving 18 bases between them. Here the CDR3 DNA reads TGTGCCTGGAGTCGGACGGGAAGGTCCTCCGAGCAGTTCTTC. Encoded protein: CAWSRTGRSSEQFF.

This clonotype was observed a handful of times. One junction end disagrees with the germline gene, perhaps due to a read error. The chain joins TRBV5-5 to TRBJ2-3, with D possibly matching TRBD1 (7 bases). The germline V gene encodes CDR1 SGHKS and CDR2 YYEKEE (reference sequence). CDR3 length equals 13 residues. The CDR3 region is CASSQGGANPSDF. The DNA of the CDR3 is TGTGCCAGCAGTCAGGGGGGCGCGAACCCCTCGGATTTT. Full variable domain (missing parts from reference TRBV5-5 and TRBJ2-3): DAGVTQSPTHLIKTRGQQVTLRCSPISGHKSVSWYQQVLGQGPQFIFQYYEKEERGRGNFPDRFSARQFPNYSSELNVNALLLGDSALYLCASSQGGANPSDFGPGTRLTVL.

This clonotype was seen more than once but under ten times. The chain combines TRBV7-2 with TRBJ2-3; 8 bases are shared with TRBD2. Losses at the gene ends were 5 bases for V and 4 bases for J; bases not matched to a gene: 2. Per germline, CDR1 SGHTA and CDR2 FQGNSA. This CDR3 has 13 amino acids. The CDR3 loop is CASSAGLADTQYF. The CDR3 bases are TGTGCCAGCAGCGCGGGACTAGCAGATACGCAGTATTTT.

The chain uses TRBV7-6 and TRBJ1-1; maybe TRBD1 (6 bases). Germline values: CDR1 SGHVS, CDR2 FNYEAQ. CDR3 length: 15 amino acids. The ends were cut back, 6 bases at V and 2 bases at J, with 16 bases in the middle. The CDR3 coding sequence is TGTGCCAGCAGTAGAACCGGGACACCTAACACTGAAGCTTTCTTT. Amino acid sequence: CASSRTGTPNTEAFF.

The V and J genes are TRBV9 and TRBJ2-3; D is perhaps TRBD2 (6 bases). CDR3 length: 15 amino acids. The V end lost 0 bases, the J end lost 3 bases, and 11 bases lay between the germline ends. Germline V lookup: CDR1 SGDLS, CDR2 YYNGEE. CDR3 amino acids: CASSVAGALTDTQYF. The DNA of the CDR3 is TGTGCCAGCAGCGTAGCGGGAGCCTTAACAGATACGCAGTATTTT.

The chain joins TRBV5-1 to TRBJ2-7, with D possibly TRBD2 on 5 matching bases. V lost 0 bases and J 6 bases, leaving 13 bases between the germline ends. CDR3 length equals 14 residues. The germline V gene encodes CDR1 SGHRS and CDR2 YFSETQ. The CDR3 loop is CASSLALRTPEQYF. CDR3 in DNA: TGCGCCAGCAGCTTGGCCCTCAGGACTCCCGAGCAGTACTTC. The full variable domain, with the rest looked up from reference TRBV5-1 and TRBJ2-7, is KAGVTQTPRYLIKTRGQQVTLSCSPISGHRSVSWYQQTPGQGLQFLFEYFSETQRNKGNFPGRFSGRQFSNSRSEMNVSTLELGDSALYLCASSLALRTPEQYFGPGTRLTVT.

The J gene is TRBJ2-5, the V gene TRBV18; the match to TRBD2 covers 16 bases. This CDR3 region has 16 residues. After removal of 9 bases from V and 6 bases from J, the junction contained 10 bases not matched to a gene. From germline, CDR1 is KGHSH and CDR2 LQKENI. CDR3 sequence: CASLPGTSGREKTQYF. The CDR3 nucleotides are TGTGCCAGTCTTCCCGGGACTAGCGGGAGGGAGAAGACCCAGTACTTC. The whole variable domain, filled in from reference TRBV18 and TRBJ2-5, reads NAGVMQNPRHLVRRRGQEARLRCSPMKGHSHVYWYRQLPEEGLKFMVYLQKENIIDESGMPKERFSAEFPKEGPSILRIQQVVRGDSAAYFCASLPGTSGREKTQYFGPGTRLLVL.